The next 18 T cell receptor beta chains were all read from a single sample in a study of cytomegalovirus exposure and HLA in healthy donors. It was with 60 Vbeta and 13 Jbeta primers that the PCR ran. Only in-frame clones appear in the TCRdb table, and some are missing; sequencing was by immunoSEQ multiplex PCR. The table lists roughly 97,000 clones, 81% of them singletons. Sequenced: PBMCs. These receptors all come from a middle-aged man in good health and CMV-seropositive.

The chain uses TRBV5-4 and TRBJ2-7; 8 nucleotides match TRBD1. This CDR3 contains 13 residues. Germline V gene data show CDR1 as SGHNT and CDR2 as YYREEE (reference sequence). Trimming removed 1 base from V and 5 bases from J; junction bases left unmatched: 2. This chain's CDR3 is CASSLLTGDEQYF. CDR3 DNA sequence: TGTGCCAGCAGCTTGCTGACAGGGGACGAGCAGTACTTC.

This chain connects TRBV5-8 to TRBJ2-1; perhaps TRBD2 as D (5 bases). V was shortened by 4 bases and J by 3 bases, with 8 bases between the two germline ends. Germline values: CDR1 SGHTS, CDR2 YDEGEE. CDR3 length: 13 amino acids. For the CDR3, the DNA is TGTGCCAGCAGCCTCGGGGTCTACAATGAGCAGTTCTTC. This gives the protein CASSLGVYNEQFF.

The chain uses TRBV27 and TRBJ2-7, with D hard to call. CDR1 is MNHEY, CDR2 SMNVEV, per germline (reference sequence). This CDR3 is built from 13 residues. Trimming cost V 3 bases and J 0 bases, with 6 bases left between them. The CDR3 DNA is TGTGCCAGCAGTTTCTCCGGCTCCTACGAGCAGTACTTC. It codes for CASSFSGSYEQYF.

This sequence joins TRBV7-9 and TRBJ1-3; D possibly corresponds to TRBD1 (6 bases). The CDR3 extends over 18 amino acids. Germline values: CDR1 SEHNR, CDR2 FQNEAQ (reference sequence). The germline V and J ends were trimmed by 8 bases and 2 bases, with 25 bases remaining between them. The CDR3 DNA sequence: TGTGCCAGCTCCGTCGGGGATGGGGGCGCAGGAACTGGAAACACCATATATTTT. Translated, it gives CASSVGDGGAGTGNTIYF.

The chain has TRBV19 and TRBJ1-1; 9 bases are a match to TRBD1. CDR3 length: 15 amino acids. V trimming: 4 bases; J trimming: 1 base; junction bases outside the gene matches: 4. Germline V lookup: CDR1 LNHDA, CDR2 SQIVND (reference sequence). The CDR3 DNA follows: TGTGCCAGTAGTACCGACAGGGGGGCGAACACTGAAGCTTTCTTT. Translating it yields CASSTDRGANTEAFF.

As DNA, the CDR3 is TGTGCCAGCCGGGGGGGGCCCTACGAGCAGTACTTC. Its protein is CASRGGPYEQYF. This chain uses TRBV6-5 with TRBJ2-7; 8 positions agree with TRBD2. J gave up 2 bases and V 8 bases, and 2 bases lay outside the gene matches. Germline V gene lookup returns CDR1 MNHEY and CDR2 SVGAGI. This CDR3 has 12 amino acids.

Here the CDR3 reads CASSLVLATTGELFF. CDR3 DNA sequence: TGTGCCAGCAGCTTGGTCCTAGCAACCACCGGGGAGCTGTTTTTT. The gene calls are TRBV7-2 and TRBJ2-2, with a weak D call TRBD2 (5 bases). The CDR3 extends over 15 amino acids. Germline loops: CDR1 SGHTA, CDR2 FQGNSA. Trimming shortened V by 3 bases and J by 4 bases, and 12 bases separated the two germline ends. The full variable domain, completed using reference TRBV7-2 and TRBJ2-2, is GAGVSQSPSNKVTEKGKDVELRCDPISGHTALYWYRQSLGQGLEFLIYFQGNSAPDKSGLPSDRFSAERTGGSVSTLTIQRTQQEDSAVYLCASSLVLATTGELFFGEGSRLTVL.

This chain uses TRBV7-9 with TRBJ1-5; 7 bases agree with TRBD1. The CDR3 has 14 residues. CDR1 SEHNR and CDR2 FQNEAQ come from the germline V gene (reference sequence). The J segment lost 3 bases and the V segment lost 6 bases, leaving 5 bases of the junction unmatched. DNA for the CDR3: TGTGCCAGCAGTCGACAGGGTAACAATCAGCCCCAGCATTTT. Translating gives CASSRQGNNQPQHF. Full variable domain (outside the CDR3, taken from reference TRBV7-9 and TRBJ1-5): DTGVSQNPRHKITKRGQNVTFRCDPISEHNRLYWYRQTLGQGPEFLTYFQNEAQLEKSRLLSDRFSAERPKGSFSTLEIQRTEQGDSAMYLCASSRQGNNQPQHFGDGTRLSIL.

This clone was counted between two and nine times. The genes are TRBV7-2 and TRBJ2-2; 12 bases agree with TRBD2. V shed 3 bases, J shed 6 bases, and the junction held 14 bases outside the gene matches. The CDR3 length is 19 residues. The germline V gene encodes CDR1 SGHTA and CDR2 FQGNSA. The DNA of the CDR3 is TGTGCCAGCAGCTTCCCACGGCTTCGACTAGCGGGAGTACCCGGGGAGCTGTTTTTT. Its translation: CASSFPRLRLAGVPGELFF.

This chain links TRBV6-5 with TRBJ1-1; D is uncertain. This CDR3 is 13 amino acids long. Trimming pared 10 bases from V and 0 bases from J, leaving 12 bases between. Germline lookup yields CDR1 MNHEY and CDR2 SVGAGI. CDR3 coding DNA: TGTGCCACCCAAGACACCATGAACACTGAAGCTTTCTTT. Its translation: CATQDTMNTEAFF.

CDR3 residues: CASSYPLAQLNTEAFF. For the CDR3, the DNA is TGTGCCAGCAGTTACCCTCTCGCACAGTTGAACACTGAAGCTTTCTTT. The chain has TRBV5-5 and TRBJ1-1; D is unclear. The CDR3 covers 16 residues. Germline values: CDR1 SGHKS, CDR2 YYEKEE (reference sequence). The V and J ends lost 5 bases and 0 bases respectively, with 17 bases between them.

The CDR3 spells CASSLDPGGSTEAFF. DNA of the CDR3: TGCGCCAGCAGCTTGGATCCGGGTGGGAGCACTGAAGCTTTCTTT. The genes are TRBV5-1 and TRBJ1-1; D remains ambiguous. The CDR3 is 15 amino acids. V gave up 0 bases and J gave up 4 bases, with 13 bases separating them. The germline CDR1 and CDR2 sequences are SGHRS and YFSETQ.

The chain carries TRBV9 and TRBJ1-2; 8 nucleotides line up with TRBD1. The CDR3 extends over 14 amino acids. Germline V gives CDR1 SGDLS, CDR2 YYNGEE. V lost 5 bases and J lost 5; bases outside the gene matches: 8. The CDR3 bases are TGTGCCAGCAGTGACTCAGGGGGCCGGTATGGCTACACCTTC. As protein: CASSDSGGRYGYTF.

The chain uses TRBV11-2 and TRBJ2-1; D possibly corresponds to TRBD1 (5 bases). From germline, CDR1 is SGHAT and CDR2 FQNNGV. The CDR3 covers 14 residues. Trimming pared 5 bases from V and 6 bases from J, leaving 14 bases between. The CDR3 nucleotides read TGTGCCAGCAGCACGGCTCAGCAGGGCAATGAGCAGTTCTTC. Its translation is CASSTAQQGNEQFF. Supplemented by reference TRBV11-2 and TRBJ2-1, the full variable domain reads EAGVAQSPRYKIIEKRQSVAFWCNPISGHATLYWYQQILGQGPKLLIQFQNNGVVDDSQLPKDRFSAERLKGVDSTLKIQPAKLEDSAVYLCASSTAQQGNEQFFGPGTRLTVL.

The genes are TRBV14 and TRBJ1-2, with 7 bases matching TRBD1. Germline V gene sequence: CDR1 SGHDN, CDR2 FVKESK. This CDR3 contains 14 residues. V gave up 5 bases and J gave up 8 bases; unmatched junction bases: 11. The CDR3 bases are TGTGCCAGCAGCGCTAAGACAGGGTTTGGCGGCTACACCTTC. Translation: CASSAKTGFGGYTF.

This clone came up once. This chain links TRBV5-1 with TRBJ1-2, with 9 bases matching TRBD1. Germline CDR1 is SGHRS and CDR2 is YFSETQ. After removal of 3 bases from V and 2 bases from J, the junction contained 5 bases not matched to a gene. This CDR3 has 15 residues. CDR3 DNA sequence: TGCGCCAGCAGCTCCTTGGGACAGGGAAACTATGGCTACACCTTC. Protein product: CASSSLGQGNYGYTF.

The chain has TRBV5-1 and TRBJ2-1; 7 positions agree with TRBD1. The CDR3 runs to 14 residues. Germline CDR1 reads SGHRS; CDR2 reads YFSETQ. J was trimmed by 8 bases and V by 1 base; bases with no gene match: 6. Here the CDR3 DNA reads TGCGCCAGCAGCTTGCAACAGGGGCTCGATGAGCAGTTCTTC. It is translated as CASSLQQGLDEQFF.

A single count supports this clone. V gene TRBV6-1 combines with J gene TRBJ1-1; no clear D. Germline V lookup: CDR1 MNHNS, CDR2 SASEGT. This CDR3 has 13 amino acids. Trimming took 2 bases from V and 0 from J, leaving 4 bases between them. CDR3 nucleotide sequence: TGTGCCAGCAGTGAATTTATGAACACTGAAGCTTTCTTT. Translation gives CASSEFMNTEAFF.